Sequencing of this T cell receptor (beta chain) was carried out in a study of blood T cell repertoires in COVID-19 (TCRdb year 2020). The study in broad terms: Samples covering the acute and convalescent phases of COVID-19 were provided by collaborators in the United States, Italy and Spain. The prospective study material was composed of cDNA or gDNA derived from T cells, B-cell-depleted T cells, or PBMCs. The dataset comprised deeply sampled blood TCRbeta repertoires from subjects exposed to, actively infected with, or recovered from COVID-19. The repertoires were released in a freely available public database meant as a resource for research on the immune response to SARS-CoV-2. Samples were obtained from the ongoing ImmuneRACE study (first 160 participants) and from 1,254 subjects provided by 6 global collaborators. The sample metadata nearly always contained a de-identified subject ID, COVID-19 status, age in years and sex. Where available, HLA class I and class II types were obtained from metadata supplied by the sample provider rather than from assay-based typing. Results the study describes overall, beyond this receptor: The amount of clinical and demographic metadata varied by source and participant and was provided uncurated.

V and J are trimmed by 4 bases and 8 bases, and the gene matches miss 6 bases of the junction. The CDR3 spans 14 residues, from the cysteine through the phenylalanine. The sequence is cut down to CDR3 DNA, 42 bases in frame from base 1. The germline V gene sets CDR1 to SGHRS and CDR2 to YFSETQ. Details on this clone: Its antigen is currently not known. No base quality values were provided; no much bigger clone lies one nucleotide off. At the DNA level, this CDR3 is encoded by other sequences in the same sample as well.

TCRbeta CDR3 regions were amplified from genomic DNA by means of the immunoSEQ Assay, a bias-controlled multiplex PCR. For the original study's pipeline: Nucleated cell counts per sample were estimated from amplification of reference gene primers within the assay. Sequence reads were collapsed and filtered to measure the absolute abundance of every unique TCRbeta CDR3 rearrangement. For each sample, productive Simpson clonality was calculated as the square root of Simpson's diversity index across productive rearrangements. TCRdb limited this immuneACCESS table to in-frame rearrangements with V and J called. A share of clones is missing; checked studies link under half to unresolved V genes, and the rest is unexplained. That table gives V, J and clone size, and the DNA gave D and trimming. In all, the sample holds 300,000 to 350,000 clones, and 85% to 90% of those were seen once. Of the sample, less than 3% falls within the top ten clones.

One collaborating source in Seattle enrolled patients while the patients were actively infected and followed the patients over time throughout the course of disease. Each collaborating institution followed its own protocols to collect whole blood in K2EDTA tubes. For TCRbeta analysis, collaborators shipped samples in one of three forms: frozen whole blood, isolated PBMCs, or DNA extracted from either of those sample types. The specimen was peripheral blood. This clonotype was obtained from a woman in her 30s with COVID-19, enrolled during active disease. The receptor chain draws on TRBV5-1 and TRBJ1-4, with 9 junctional bases fitting TRBD1. The nucleotide sequence reads TGCGCCAGCAGCCTTGGGACAGGGAACGAAAAACTGTTTTTT. Translated, this gives CASSLGTGNEKLFF.